This section outlines one T cell receptor (beta chain) sequence together with its context. Its antigen is unknown. Qualities for individual bases were not recorded, and no much larger clone is one base off. The CDR3 goes from the cysteine to the phenylalanine over 16 residues. Only CDR3 DNA is held: 48 bases, read in frame from base 1. CDR1 SGHRS and CDR2 YFSETQ are derived from the germline V gene. Trimmed from V: 0 bases; trimmed from J: 1 base; junction bases lacking a gene match: 4. This entry is derived from a study of PD-1 blockade in classical Hodgkin lymphoma (dated by TCRdb to 2019 to 2021). General notes on the study: Nivolumab dosing was 3 mg/kg intravenously every 2 weeks, continuing until either disease progression or unacceptable toxicity. A peripheral blood immune signature of response to PD-1 blockade in classical Hodgkin lymphoma was defined using TCR beta sequencing and CyTOF. The study at large found these results: Trial patients achieving complete response had baseline diversity similar to newly diagnosed patients, whereas partial responders and progressors had significantly lower diversity. A significant rise by C4D1 was seen in CD4+ but not CD8+ TCR diversity (p=0.0027 vs p=0.16), with the rise being most apparent in complete responders (p=0.02). The study covered only a single clinical trial cohort, and the causes of the repertoire differences, possibly disease activity or prior therapy, were still not defined. Baseline TCR diversity was reported to be lower in newly diagnosed patients than in healthy donors, and even lower in relapsed/refractory patients. Lower diversity was seen in patients whose nivolumab began less than 1 year after ASCT, and these patients were left out of later analyses so that immune reconstitution would not confound the results.

Sample time point, as interpreted from the label and publication: cycle 2 day 1 (C2D1) of nivolumab. All trial patients had relapsed after autologous stem cell transplantation, with cohorts A, B and C differing in prior brentuximab vedotin exposure. The trial cohort included roughly 60 patients with relapsed/refractory classical Hodgkin lymphoma, and each patient had a best overall response of complete response, partial response or progressive disease. Single-agent nivolumab was administered to trial patients in the multi-cohort phase II CheckMate 205 trial. Best overall response was determined by an independent review committee according to the 2007 International Working Group response criteria. PBMCs from the trial were collected at three points: immediately before nivolumab initiation (C1D1), and during therapy at cycle 2 day 1 and cycle 4 day 1. Peripheral blood was collected in 8 mL Vacutainer Cell Preparation Tubes, from which PBMCs were isolated by centrifugation and then cryopreserved.

Genomic DNA was extracted with the Qiagen DNeasy kit from unsorted PBMCs and from negatively selected CD4+ and CD8+ fractions. TCR beta CDR3 regions were amplified by immunoSEQ multiplex PCR using primers annealing to V and J segments. A synthetic immune receptor repertoire was used to minimize amplification bias, and remaining bias was computationally removed after sequencing. The authors' pipeline ran thus. Repertoire diversity was quantified as the Shannon entropy index using custom Python scripts. Unsorted, CD4+ and CD8+ repertoires were analyzed separately, except for combined analyses in which CD4+ and CD8+ sequences were merged in silico. A clone was considered expanded if an increase in frequency of at least 2-fold after treatment relative to C1D1 was found, and a pseudocount of 0.5 was applied to clones undetected at baseline. Clones with 0 or 1 copy at C1D1 were classified as singleton clones, and clones with 2 or more copies were classified as non-singleton clones. Clones expanded in unsorted samples were assigned a CD4+, CD8+ or unknown annotation through matching of protein sequences in sorted samples from the same patient. Wilcoxon tests on paired samples were used to test diversity changes from C1D1 to C4D1. Here the immuneACCESS table is served through TCRdb, limited to in-frame sequences with V and J called. Missing clones are a known gap in these copies; in checked studies unresolved V genes cover under half, and the rest lacks a known reason. V and J calls and clone size come straight from that table; D and trimming were deduced from the DNA. The sample table contains roughly 25,000 clones; only one count was recorded for about four fifths of them. Roughly 10% of the sample belongs to the ten largest clones.

This receptor chain uses TRBV5-1 and TRBJ2-1, with TRBD1 identical over 7 junction bases. This receptor was taken from a human donor with classical Hodgkin lymphoma. The sample here was peripheral blood mononuclear cells (PBMCs), taken before the second cycle of nivolumab. This receptor carries the CDR3 CASSLDRGPSYNEQFF. The sequenced DNA is TGCGCCAGCAGCTTGGACAGGGGTCCATCCTACAATGAGCAGTTCTTC.